Sequencing of this TCR beta chain was carried out in a study of control samples from healthy donors and cancer patients (dated by TCRdb to the early 2020s). Note on this clone: Its antigen has not been determined. No much larger clone exists at a distance of one base, and base qualities are not known.

The library was prepared using the immunoSEQ multiplex PCR assay. TCRdb limited this immuneACCESS table to in-frame rearrangements with V and J called. A share of clones is missing; checked studies link under half to unresolved V genes, and the rest is unexplained. For this sample there are some 110,000 clones; about 93% appear just once. Roughly 2.5% of the sample rests with the top ten. The clonotype originates from a man aged 25-40 years in good health. The material sequenced was blood.

The sequenced DNA: TGTGCCAGTAGTACCTCCGGGACAGGGAACTATGGCTACACCTTC. This codes for CASSTSGTGNYGYTF. Here the chain combines TRBV19 and TRBJ1-2, and 9 junction bases match TRBD1. The CDR3 measures 15 amino acids from cysteine to phenylalanine. The retained sequence is limited to the CDR3, 45 bases, with the frame set at the first base. The germline V gene (reference sequence) supplies CDR1 LNHDA and CDR2 SQIVND. Ends trimmed: V by 4 bases, J by 2 bases; bases unmatched to a gene: 5.